This T cell receptor (beta chain) was sequenced in a study of cytomegalovirus exposure and HLA in healthy donors. Study conclusions and caveats: The study put roughly 160 TCR beta chains on its list as cytomegalovirus-associated. According to a later analysis, most TCR beta chains associated with CMV appeared HLA-restricted. Within the data, a cluster of highly shared sequence variants was likely a sequencing artifact.

Primers for the PCR totalled 60 Vbeta and 13 Jbeta. Data came from immunoSEQ multiplex PCR; TCRdb stores just in-frame clones and leaves some out. The table records 90,000 to 150,000 clones, roughly 82% of them present only once. Each donor was healthy, and each was a bone marrow donor. On this clone itself: Its antigen is not identified.

CDR3 length equals 16 residues. Germline assignment: CDR1 WSHSY and CDR2 SAAADI. Trimming at V came to 6 bases and at J to 4 bases, leaving 10 bases not matched to a gene. Specimen: PBMCs. The sequence came from a human donor in good health. The V and J genes are TRBV10-2 and TRBJ1-1, with 11 bases identical to TRBD1. CDR3 sequence: CASRRGQGVKVTEAFF. CDR3 sequence (DNA): TGCGCCAGCAGGAGGGGACAGGGGGTCAAGGTCACTGAAGCTTTCTTT.